The present T cell receptor (beta chain) was sequenced within a study of control samples from healthy donors and cancer patients. Unmatched junction bases numbered 6, after V lost 7 bases and J lost 5 bases. The CDR3 contains 13 residues. Germline V lookup: CDR1 MNHEY, CDR2 SVGAGI. Clones were read by immunoSEQ multiplex PCR, and TCRdb kept only the in-frame ones, dropping some. The data hold more than 30,000 clones, with around 94% observed a single time. The specimen was blood. The chain combines TRBV6-5 with TRBJ2-7; 9 bases map to TRBD1. This sequence originates from a man between 60 and 70 years old in good health. The chain's CDR3 is CASTGTGLHEQYF. CDR3 DNA sequence: TGTGCCAGCACCGGGACAGGGCTCCACGAGCAGTACTTC.